This TCR beta chain stems from a study of sequential checkpoint blockade in melanoma. Study at large: Patients were randomized 1:1 to nivolumab-then-ipilimumab or ipilimumab-then-nivolumab first-line.

Treatment indicated: randomized to nivolumab then ipilimumab (arm A) or the reverse (arm B). Method: immunoSEQ multiplex PCR; TCRdb's copy keeps in-frame clones and lacks some. This repertoire shows roughly 20,000 clones, under 80% found once; its top ten account for 10% to 15%. The V gene end was trimmed by 0 bases and the J gene end by 3 bases; junction bases not matched to a gene: 4. Per germline, CDR1 SGDLS and CDR2 YYNGEE. The CDR3 length is 15 residues. The chain is built from TRBV9 and TRBJ2-7; TRBD1 aligns across 9 bases. The starting material was CD8+ T cells sorted from blood (inferred from file names), obtained from a patient given nivolumab and ipilimumab in sequence. The origin of this receptor is a human donor with melanoma. The chain's CDR3 is CASSVGVTGGYEQYF. For the CDR3, the DNA is TGTGCCAGCAGCGTAGGGGTGACAGGGGGCTACGAGCAGTACTTC. The whole variable domain, filled in from reference TRBV9 and TRBJ2-7, reads DSGVTQTPKHLITATGQRVTLRCSPRSGDLSVYWYQQSLDQGLQFLIQYYNGEERAKGNILERFSAQQFPDLHSELNLSSLELGDSALYFCASSVGVTGGYEQYFGPGTRLTVT.